The clone carrying this T cell receptor beta chain has more than one count but fewer than ten. This sample is drawn from a study of T cells in Graves' hyperthyroidism and ophthalmopathy. From RNA transcripts, TCR beta CDR3 regions were amplified. The study used the HTBI primer set for a first-round RT-PCR of the TCR CDR3. In TCRdb, the multiplex PCR reads were re-called with MiXCR into one record per CDR3 protein. Of just under 750,000 distinct CDR3 sequences listed, 30% to 40% were seen once; the top ten hold about a third. Stable Graves' hyperthyroidism denoted no ophthalmopathy progression over 18 months. Lactation, pregnancy, other autoimmune disease or uncontrolled infection led to exclusion of patients. The sequencing input was blood. The origin of this receptor is a woman in her forties with Graves' hyperthyroidism.

CDR3 amino acids: CASSDRTGGGTNEKLFF. The CDR3 DNA reads TGTGCCAGCAGTGACCGAACGGGAGGGGGCACTAATGAAAAACTGTTTTTT. The rearrangement links TRBV6-4 to TRBJ1-4, with TRBD1 identical over 7 bases. The CDR3 runs 17 residues. J lost 2 bases, V lost 2 bases, and 8 bases had no gene match. CDR1 and CDR2 (germline): MRHNA, SNTAGT.